This T cell receptor beta chain was identified during a study of cytomegalovirus exposure and HLA in healthy donors. In the study overall: In an early release, HLA-typed donors contributed tens of millions of unique TCR sequences.

This PCR relied on a set of 60 Vbeta primers and 13 Jbeta primers. Source study methods: An analysis performed later counted roughly 80 million unique TCR beta chains (roughly 11 million of them shared). Method: immunoSEQ multiplex PCR; TCRdb's copy keeps in-frame clones and lacks some. V, J and clone size derive from that table, while D and trimming were established from the DNA sequence. Here the sample spans about 170,000 clones, less than 75% being singletons. General study findings and limits: Earlier analysis looked at TCR beta V segments, and most were productive about 87% or about 30% of the time. Common viral pathogens seemed, in a later analysis, to connect with several of the most significant clusters.

Trimming took off 6 bases at V and 10 bases at J, with 15 bases between the two ends. The CDR3 runs to 11 residues. Germline values: CDR1 GTSNPN, CDR2 SVGIG (reference sequence). Worth noting for this clone: As yet, its antigen is unknown.

This rearrangement joins TRBV30 to TRBJ1-1, with a possible D match to TRBD1 (5 bases). This TCR came from a girl between 5 and 17 years old in good health and CMV-seronegative. Specimen: PBMCs. The CDR3 region has the DNA TGTGCCTGTGCCCTAAGGGGCCGAGCTTTCTTT. Protein sequence: CACALRGRAFF.